Listed below are T cell receptor beta chains from one sample, sequenced in a study of shared clonotypes between healthy human individuals. Measured with immunoSEQ multiplex PCR; TCRdb has only the in-frame clones, and not every one. The profile covers fewer than 3 million clones, with around 92% appearing a single time and about 0.41% taken by the ten largest. Input material: naive CD4+ T cells from PBMCs. These receptors originate from a man between 18 and 29 years old in good health. Some clones in this sample may be carry-over from other donors' samples. CDR3s include the opening cysteine and the closing phenylalanine or tryptophan. The D gene is left open where the match is weak. Size values are once, few and many counts, or a class for expanded clones, and some rows have none.

size: NA; V: TRBV28; J: TRBJ1-1; D: NA; DNA: TGTGCCACGGGGGGGTTGAACACTGAAGCTTTCTTT; CDR3: CATGGLNTEAFF
size: once; V: TRBV4-1; J: TRBJ1-5; D: NA; DNA: TGCGCCAGCAGCGGTGGTACCGATCAGCCCCAGCATTTT; CDR3: CASSGGTDQPQHF
size: NA; V: TRBV18; J: TRBJ1-1; D: NA; DNA: TGTGCCAGCTCACCCGTCCATGGGGACACTGAAGCTTTCTTT; CDR3: CASSPVHGDTEAFF
size: NA; V: TRBV6-4; J: TRBJ1-3; D: NA; DNA: TGTGCCAGCAGCCAACAGTGCCGAGGAAACACCATATATTTT; CDR3: CASSQQCRGNTIYF
size: NA; V: TRBV5-4; J: TRBJ2-5; D: NA; DNA: TGTGCCAGCAGCTTGGACCCAGCCGGGGGAGTGGAGACCCAGTACTTC; CDR3: CASSLDPAGGVETQYF
size: NA; V: TRBV5-1; J: TRBJ1-5; D: NA; DNA: TGCGCCAGCAGCTTCGACAGGCGGGATCAGCCCCAGCATTTT; CDR3: CASSFDRRDQPQHF
size: NA; V: TRBV6-1; J: TRBJ1-1; D: NA; DNA: TGTGCCAGCAGTGAGGCGGGGATGAACACTGAAGCTTTCTTT; CDR3: CASSEAGMNTEAFF
size: NA; V: TRBV2; J: TRBJ2-1; D: NA; DNA: TGTGCCAGCATCTCACTAGTAAGGGATGAGCAGTTCTTC; CDR3: CASISLVRDEQFF
size: NA; V: TRBV11-2; J: TRBJ2-7; D: TRBD1; DNA: TGTGCCAGCAGCCGGGACAGCTCCTACGAGCAGTACTTC; CDR3: CASSRDSSYEQYF
size: NA; V: TRBV27; J: TRBJ2-7; D: TRBD1; DNA: TGTGCCAGCAGCAAAACAGGGGTTACCTACGAGCAGTACTTC; CDR3: CASSKTGVTYEQYF
size: NA; V: TRBV5-1; J: TRBJ2-2; D: NA; DNA: TGCGCCAGCAGCTTGGGGGGAACCGGGGAGCTGTTTTTT; CDR3: CASSLGGTGELFF
size: NA; V: TRBV28; J: TRBJ1-1; D: NA; DNA: TGTGCCAGCAGTTCCCCAGCCGGGGGTATGAACACTGAAGCTTTCTTT; CDR3: CASSSPAGGMNTEAFF
size: NA; V: TRBV18; J: TRBJ1-1; D: NA; DNA: TGTGCCAGCTCATCGGGACCCAACACTGAAGCTTTCTTT; CDR3: CASSSGPNTEAFF
size: NA; V: TRBV7-3; J: TRBJ2-3; D: NA; DNA: TGTGCCAGCAGCTTACAAAGGAACACAGATACGCAGTATTTT; CDR3: CASSLQRNTDTQYF
size: NA; V: TRBV6-5; J: TRBJ1-2; D: NA; DNA: TGTGCCAGCAGGGATTATAGTGGCTACACCTTC; CDR3: CASRDYSGYTF
size: NA; V: TRBV28; J: TRBJ1-2; D: NA; DNA: TGTGCCACCTCATCAGAGACATCTGGCTACACCTTC; CDR3: CATSSETSGYTF
size: NA; V: TRBV27; J: TRBJ2-7; D: TRBD2; DNA: TGTGCCAGCATTATGACTAGCGGGAGTTACGAGCAGTACTTC; CDR3: CASIMTSGSYEQYF